Presented here are 7 T cell receptor beta chains from one specimen sequenced in a study of tumor and adjacent non-tumor tissue in lung cancer. RNA was extracted from bulk tissue without any cell sorting. This non-tumor lung sample came from over 3 cm beyond the tumor edge. The library came from three nested PCR rounds adapted from ARM-PCR protocols. TCRdb ran MiXCR on the multiplex PCR reads and lists one entry per CDR3 protein. The data contain about 100,000 distinct CDR3 sequences, more than 55% of them singletons. Sequencing used distant non-tumor lung tissue. The receptors were gathered from a young man with non-small cell lung cancer.

Within the sample, this clonotype is medium-sized. V and J are TRBV4-3 and TRBJ2-1, with D possibly TRBD1 on 5 matching bases. With 3 bases removed from V and 0 bases from J, the gap between germline ends came to 12 bases. Germline CDR1 LGHNA, CDR2 YSLEER. The CDR3 totals 16 residues. The CDR3 bases are TGCGCCAGCAGCCAGAGTCGACAGATCTCCTACAATGAGCAGTTCTTC. The encoded protein is CASSQSRQISYNEQFF.

V gene TRBV2 combines with J gene TRBJ2-4; D may match TRBD1 or TRBD2 (5 bases each). The ends were cut back, 6 bases at V and 0 bases at J, with 15 bases in the middle. The CDR3 is 16 residues long. The germline V gene has CDR1 SNHLY and CDR2 FYNNEI. This chain's CDR3 is CASRGVEILAKNIQYF. The CDR3 region has the DNA TGTGCCAGCAGGGGGGTGGAGATCCTAGCCAAAAACATTCAGTACTTC.

The chain joins TRBV4-1 to TRBJ2-5, with TRBD2 as a possible D gene (5 bases). V dropped 0 bases and J dropped 11 bases, with 19 bases sitting between them. The CDR3 totals 15 residues. The germline gives CDR1 MGHRA, CDR2 YSYEKL. This chain's CDR3 is CASSQDRGEEEAQYF. The CDR3 DNA reads as TGCGCCAGCAGCCAAGATCGGGGTGAGGAAGAGGCGCAGTACTTC.

The sample holds one count of this clonotype. One end of the junction does not line up with germline, which may come from a read error. This rearrangement joins TRBV11-2 to TRBJ1-1, with D uncertain. CDR3 size: 13 residues. The germline CDR1 and CDR2 sequences are SGHAT and FQNNGV. The DNA for the CDR3 is TGTGCCAGCAGCTTAGCTCAGTACAGTGAAGTTTTCTTT. Residues: CASSLAQYSEVFF.

This clonotype was observed a handful of times. The rearrangement links TRBV11-2 to TRBJ2-5; D uncertain. Germline V gene lookup returns CDR1 SGHAT and CDR2 FQNNGV. The CDR3 length is 15 residues. V lost 1 base and J lost 4, with 13 bases in between. CDR3 bases: TGTGCCAGCAGCTTAGGGGTCAAGGGAACAGAGACCCAGTACTTC. Amino acid sequence: CASSLGVKGTETQYF.

As to this clonotype: Given a much more abundant clone one base away, this may be a read error. J is TRBJ2-4 and V is TRBV20-1, with 12 bases lining up with TRBD2. CDR1 is DFQATT, CDR2 SNEGSKA, per germline (reference sequence). Trimming at V came to 1 base and at J to 12 bases, leaving 10 bases not matched to a gene. CDR3 length: 15 amino acids. The CDR3 reads CSARGSTSGSDTQYF. The CDR3 region has the DNA TGCAGTGCTAGAGGCTCGACTAGCGGGAGTGACACTCAGTACTTC.

Points on this clonotype: A much bigger clone sits one base away, suggesting this may be a read error. The J gene is TRBJ2-3, the V gene TRBV7-8; D perhaps matches TRBD2 (5 bases). Per the germline V gene, CDR1 is SGHVS and CDR2 is FQNEAQ. The CDR3 has 13 residues. The CDR3 loop is CGSSPGLKDTQYF. The CDR3 nucleotides are TGTGGCAGCAGCCCAGGACTTAAGGATACGCAGTATTTT.